The 22 T cell receptor beta chains below all came from one sample that was sequenced in a study of blood T cell repertoires in COVID-19. The data were produced by immunoSEQ multiplex PCR, yet TCRdb's version contains in-frame clones alone and is incomplete. The sample yields approximately 200,000 clones, 85% seen once. The specimen sequenced was PBMCs or T cells enriched from blood (not recorded which). Every receptor here comes from a man aged 35 to 55 who had recovered from COVID-19.

V and J are TRBV7-2 and TRBJ2-2; unclear D gene. V was clipped by 6 bases and J by 1 base, with 9 bases between them. The CDR3 runs to 14 residues. CDR1 and CDR2 from the germline V gene are SGHTA and FQGNSA. The chain's CDR3 is CASRQQLNTGELFF. The CDR3 DNA reads as TGTGCCAGCAGACAACAGCTGAACACCGGGGAGCTGTTTTTT.

The chain recombines TRBV6-5 with TRBJ2-2, with 10 bases aligning to TRBD2. The germline V gene encodes CDR1 MNHEY and CDR2 SVGAGI. V trimming: 6 bases; J trimming: 3 bases; junction bases outside the gene matches: 4. This CDR3 contains 15 residues. CDR3 nucleotides: TGTGCCAGCAGACTTAGCGGGAGGTACACCGGGGAGCTGTTTTTT. Amino acid sequence: CASRLSGRYTGELFF.

Only one count was recorded for this clone. This chain connects TRBV9 to TRBJ2-5; 13 positions match TRBD2. The CDR3 runs 18 residues. Germline loops: CDR1 SGDLS, CDR2 YYNGEE. V shed 0 bases, J shed 3 bases, and the junction held 8 bases outside the gene matches. CDR3 in DNA: TGTGCCAGCAGCGTAGAGGGGGGACTAGCGGGAAGAGAAGAGACCCAGTACTTC. It yields the protein CASSVEGGLAGREETQYF.

The rearrangement uses TRBV10-2 and TRBJ1-2; 7 nucleotides align to TRBD1. CDR1 is WSHSY, CDR2 SAAADI, per germline. This CDR3 comprises 14 residues. V was pared by 6 bases and J by 8 bases, with 12 bases of the junction left unmatched. The DNA of the CDR3 is TGCGCCAGCAGGCCATCAGGGGGAGGAGGGGGCTACACCTTC. This sequence encodes CASRPSGGGGGYTF.

This chain links TRBV27 with TRBJ2-2, with 10 bases lining up with TRBD2. J gave up 3 bases and V 5 bases, and 6 bases lay outside the gene matches. CDR3 length: 16 residues. Germline V gene data show CDR1 as MNHEY and CDR2 as SMNVEV (reference sequence). The CDR3 is CASSASGRADTGELFF. Written as DNA, the CDR3 is TGTGCCAGCAGTGCCAGCGGGAGGGCCGACACCGGGGAGCTGTTTTTT.

This clone was seen a single time. The chain couples TRBV5-5 to TRBJ1-3, with no clear D. The CDR3 is 12 amino acids. CDR1 is SGHKS, CDR2 YYEKEE, per germline (reference sequence). V shed 4 bases and J shed 4 bases, with 6 bases lying between them. The CDR3 nucleotides read TGTGCCAGCAGCCTCAGGGGAAACACCATATATTTT. Its protein is CASSLRGNTIYF.

The rearrangement links TRBV19 to TRBJ2-1; D uncertain. Germline CDR1 LNHDA, CDR2 SQIVND (reference sequence). V gave up 3 bases and J gave up 10 bases, with 19 bases separating them. The CDR3 is made up of 15 amino acids. CDR3 in DNA: TGTGCCAGTAGTATCGTTCTCCCTTCCTCGCGGGAGCAGTTCTTC. It encodes CASSIVLPSSREQFF.

This rearrangement joins TRBV6-2 or TRBV6-3 to TRBJ2-1; D may be TRBD1 (6 bases). The CDR3 spans 19 residues. Germline assignment: CDR1 MNHEY and CDR2 SVGEGT. V was shortened by 0 bases and J by 5 bases, with 23 bases between the two germline ends. CDR3 protein: CASSYSPRIRDTFDNEQFF. DNA of the CDR3: TGTGCCAGCAGTTACTCTCCTAGGATCCGGGACACCTTTGACAATGAGCAGTTCTTC.

This clone came up a few times. The V call is TRBV10-1, the J call TRBJ2-5; D is possibly TRBD1 (6 bases). Looked up from germline, CDR1 is WNHNN and CDR2 is SYGVQD (reference sequence). The CDR3 contains 14 residues. V lost 4 bases, J lost 5 bases, and 14 bases lay in between. CDR3 in amino acids: CASSGGQSLETQYF. CDR3 bases: TGCGCCAGCAGTGGGGGACAATCCCTGGAGACCCAGTACTTC.

The chain couples TRBV12-3 or TRBV12-4 to TRBJ1-2; 9 nucleotides match TRBD1. The CDR3 runs 13 residues. V gave up 5 bases and J gave up 8 bases; unmatched junction bases: 6. CDR3 residues: CASSPGTGYGYTF. DNA for the CDR3: TGTGCCAGCAGTCCCGGGACAGGGTACGGCTACACCTTC.

V usage is TRBV5-6 and J usage is TRBJ2-7; TRBD1 is a possible D gene (5 bases). This CDR3 has 14 amino acids. The ends were cut back, 0 bases at V and 6 bases at J, with 13 bases in the middle. The germline V gene encodes CDR1 SGHDT and CDR2 YYEEEE. CDR3 DNA sequence: TGTGCCAGCAGCTTGGTTTTCCAGGGTGGCGAGCAGTACTTC. Its translation is CASSLVFQGGEQYF.

This chain connects TRBV16 to TRBJ2-7; tentative D call: TRBD2 (5 bases). The germline V gene encodes CDR1 KGHSY and CDR2 FQNENV. V was clipped by 1 base and J by 4 bases, with 8 bases between them. The CDR3 length is 13 residues. The CDR3 bases are TGTGCCAGCAGCCAATTAGGACTTTACGAGCAGTACTTC. This encodes CASSQLGLYEQYF.

This chain connects TRBV19 to TRBJ2-1; 9 bases are a match to TRBD2. This CDR3 has 15 amino acids. The J segment lost 7 bases and the V segment lost 4 bases, leaving 8 bases of the junction unmatched. The V gene's germline CDR1 is LNHDA and CDR2 SQIVND (reference sequence). Here the CDR3 reads CASSSGRALGNEQFF. The CDR3 DNA follows: TGTGCCAGTAGTAGCGGGAGGGCCCTCGGTAATGAGCAGTTCTTC.

The chain couples TRBV4-2 to TRBJ1-2; TRBD1 matches at 7 bases. The CDR3 runs 14 residues. The V and J ends lost 3 bases and 4 bases, in that order; junction bases with no gene match: 5. Germline CDR1 and CDR2: LGHNA and YNFKEQ. CDR3 loop: CASSQAGQIYGYTF. The CDR3 coding sequence is TGTGCCAGCAGCCAGGCGGGACAGATCTATGGCTACACCTTC.

The rearrangement uses TRBV10-3 and TRBJ2-3; D gene uncertain. Trimming pared 3 bases from V and 3 bases from J, leaving 13 bases between. The CDR3 totals 15 residues. In germline, CDR1 is ENHRY, CDR2 SYGVKD. In DNA form, the CDR3 reads TGTGCCATCAGTGACGGCGGAGATCCAACAGATACGCAGTATTTT. It yields the protein CAISDGGDPTDTQYF.

The rearrangement joins TRBV13 to TRBJ1-2; 9 nucleotides agree with TRBD1. From germline, CDR1 is PRHDT and CDR2 FYEKMQ (reference sequence). CDR3 size: 16 residues. V lost 2 bases to trimming and J lost 3 bases; unmatched junction nucleotides: 7. CDR3 in DNA: TGTGCCAGCAGCTTACGAGCCGGGACAGGGTACTATGGCTACACCTTC. This gives the protein CASSLRAGTGYYGYTF.

The chain is built from TRBV3-1 (or the pseudogene TRBV3-2) and TRBJ1-6, with TRBD1 identical over 7 bases. V shed 6 bases, J shed 5 bases, and the junction held 7 bases outside the gene matches. CDR1 and CDR2 from the germline V gene are LGHDT and YNNKEL (reference sequence). The CDR3 is made up of 15 amino acids. CDR3: CASRFTGVNNSPLHF. In DNA form, the CDR3 reads TGTGCCAGCAGGTTCACAGGGGTAAATAATTCACCCCTCCACTTT.

V is TRBV3-1 (or the pseudogene TRBV3-2) and J is TRBJ2-5; TRBD2 matches at 9 bases. V gave up 4 bases and J gave up 9 bases; unmatched junction bases: 18. Per germline, CDR1 LGHDT and CDR2 YNNKEL (reference sequence). The CDR3 is made up of 17 amino acids. The CDR3 region has the DNA TGTGCCAGCAGCCTTTCCCCCGGGACTAGCCTCGGGGAGTCCCAGTACTTC. Protein: CASSLSPGTSLGESQYF.

This clone was detected once. The gene calls are TRBV12-3 or TRBV12-4 and TRBJ1-2; maybe TRBD1 (6 bases). V was clipped by 5 bases and J by 8 bases, with 15 bases between them. This CDR3 comprises 13 residues. As DNA, the CDR3 is TGTGCCAGCAGTGTCGGGACAACGGTGGGCTACACCTTC. The encoded protein is CASSVGTTVGYTF.

The chain joins TRBV15 to TRBJ2-2, with D possibly matching TRBD1 (6 bases). V was clipped by 5 bases and J by 2 bases, with 12 bases between them. The CDR3 contains 15 residues. From germline, CDR1 is LNHNV and CDR2 YYDKDF (reference sequence). The CDR3 region has the DNA TGTGCCACCAGCCTCTACAGGGACAACACCGGGGAGCTGTTTTTT. Amino acids: CATSLYRDNTGELFF. Drawing the rest from reference TRBV15 and TRBJ2-2, the complete variable domain is DAMVIQNPRYQVTQFGKPVTLSCSQTLNHNVMYWYQQKSSQAPKLLFHYYDKDFNNEADTPDNFQSRRPNTSFCFLDIRSPGLGDTAMYLCATSLYRDNTGELFFGEGSRLTVL.

The V call is TRBV5-4, the J call TRBJ2-5; 7 bases agree with TRBD2. This CDR3 region has 16 residues. V was pared by 0 bases and J by 5 bases, with 10 bases of the junction left unmatched. Germline lookup yields CDR1 SGHNT and CDR2 YYREEE (reference sequence). The CDR3 coding sequence is TGTGCCAGCAGCTTGGTGGTAGCGGGCAGACGGGAGACCCAGTACTTC. It specifies CASSLVVAGRRETQYF. The variable domain in full, with the rest retrieved from reference TRBV5-4 and TRBJ2-5, is ETGVTQSPTHLIKTRGQQVTLRCSSQSGHNTVSWYQQALGQGPQFIFQYYREEENGRGNFPPRFSGLQFPNYSSELNVNALELDDSALYLCASSLVVAGRRETQYFGPGTRLLVL.

The chain combines TRBV21-1 with TRBJ1-2. TRBV21-1 is recorded as a pseudogene. CDR3 length equals 12 residues. CDR3 residues: CAIPVCGDGYTF. CDR3 DNA sequence: TGTGCCATCCCGGTGTGCGGGGACGGCTACACCTTC.